Following are 21 T cell receptor beta chains from one sample sequenced in a study of OX40 agonist ivuxolimab in advanced cancers. TCRdb keeps only in-frame clones here, not all; method: immunoSEQ multiplex PCR. The repertoire has 17,000 or so clones, roughly 85% of them found once; the top ten carry 13%. Specimen: CD4+ or CD8+ T cells sorted from blood, collected in a trial of the OX40 agonist ivuxolimab. These receptors all come from an adult with an advanced solid tumor such as melanoma, head and neck, liver or kidney cancer.

The rearrangement links TRBV28 to TRBJ2-5, with D perhaps matching TRBD2 (6 bases). This CDR3 region has 18 residues. V was pared by 6 bases and J by 0 bases, with 23 bases between. Germline V CDR1 and CDR2: MDHEN, SYDVKM. Here the CDR3 DNA reads TGTGCCAGCAGGGGGGAGGCGGGGAAAACAGCGTACCAAGAGACCCAGTACTTC. Its translation is CASRGEAGKTAYQETQYF.

The rearrangement uses TRBV30 and TRBJ1-1, with TRBD1 identical over 7 bases. The V gene's germline CDR1 is GTSNPN and CDR2 SVGIG (reference sequence). Losses at the gene ends were 0 bases for V and 2 bases for J; bases not matched to a gene: 24. The CDR3 runs 21 residues. In DNA, the CDR3 is TGTGCCTGGAGTGTATCCCTCACGTACCGCCTTAACAGGGGTGTAAACACTGAAGCTTTCTTT. It translates to CAWSVSLTYRLNRGVNTEAFF.

The chain joins TRBV6-6 to TRBJ1-1, with no clear D. There are 14 residues in the CDR3. Germline CDR1 reads MNHNY; CDR2 reads SVGAGI (reference sequence). V was pared by 2 bases and J by 8 bases, with 15 bases between. CDR3 region: CASSYRTASAEAFF. CDR3 DNA: TGTGCCAGCAGTTACCGGACGGCTTCTGCAGAAGCTTTCTTT.

The chain is built from TRBV2 and TRBJ2-5, with TRBD2 matching over 10 bases. The V gene's germline CDR1 is SNHLY and CDR2 FYNNEI. CDR3 length equals 16 residues. Trimming took 11 bases from V and 2 from J; bases not matched to a gene: 14. The CDR3 reads CAVADGTSEAQETQYF. The CDR3 region has the DNA TGTGCCGTAGCAGATGGGACTAGCGAAGCACAAGAGACCCAGTACTTC.

This clone has just a few counts. The J gene is TRBJ1-1, the V gene TRBV29-1; tentatively, D is TRBD1 (5 bases). CDR1 and CDR2 (germline): SQVTM, ANQGSEA. The CDR3 covers 12 residues. In DNA, the CDR3 is TGCACGGTCCGGGGGATGAACACTGAAGCTTTCTTT. It is translated as CTVRGMNTEAFF.

The chain recombines TRBV19 with TRBJ2-1, with D uncertain. The CDR3 extends over 14 amino acids. CDR1 is LNHDA, CDR2 SQIVND, per germline (reference sequence). V was trimmed by 3 bases and J by 4 bases, leaving 10 bases between them. The CDR3 nucleotides are TGTGCCAGTAGTATGGGCAGCCGTTACAATGAGCAGTTCTTC. Translation gives CASSMGSRYNEQFF.

This rearrangement joins TRBV6-1 to TRBJ1-1; D gene unclear. This CDR3 comprises 15 residues. V lost 3 bases to trimming and J lost 0 bases, with 11 bases between them. Looked up from germline, CDR1 is MNHNS and CDR2 is SASEGT. DNA for the CDR3: TGTGCCAGCAGTGAGAGGTTCCTCATGAACACTGAAGCTTTCTTT. It specifies CASSERFLMNTEAFF.

The J gene is TRBJ1-1, the V gene TRBV10-2; D unclear. The CDR3 is made up of 13 amino acids. Germline assignment: CDR1 WSHSY and CDR2 SAAADI. Trimming pared 0 bases from V and 1 base from J, leaving 3 bases between. The DNA for the CDR3 is TGCGCCAGCAGTGAGTCCGCGAACACTGAAGCTTTCTTT. This sequence encodes CASSESANTEAFF.

The V and J genes are TRBV5-5 and TRBJ2-7; 7 bases are shared with TRBD1. The CDR3 has 13 residues. Germline V gene data show CDR1 as SGHKS and CDR2 as YYEKEE (reference sequence). V lost 5 bases, J lost 2 bases, and 4 bases stayed unmatched. The CDR3 nucleotides are TGTGCCAGCAGGACAGGGCCCCCCTACGAGCAGTACTTC. This gives the protein CASRTGPPYEQYF. The full variable domain, with the rest looked up from reference TRBV5-5 and TRBJ2-7, is DAGVTQSPTHLIKTRGQQVTLRCSPISGHKSVSWYQQVLGQGPQFIFQYYEKEERGRGNFPDRFSARQFPNYSSELNVNALLLGDSALYLCASRTGPPYEQYFGPGTRLTVT.

This chain uses TRBV27 with TRBJ2-7, with D perhaps matching TRBD2 (5 bases). The V end was cut by 6 bases, the J end by 3 bases, with 15 bases between. Germline V gene lookup returns CDR1 MNHEY and CDR2 SMNVEV (reference sequence). The CDR3 is 14 residues long. The CDR3 here is CASRDGGDYYEQYF. Written as DNA, the CDR3 is TGTGCCAGCAGAGATGGCGGCGACTACTACGAGCAGTACTTC.

This clone was seen more than once but under ten times. This sequence joins TRBV19 and TRBJ1-2; D is unclear. CDR1 is LNHDA, CDR2 SQIVND, per germline (reference sequence). The CDR3 is 17 residues long. V was shortened by 2 bases and J by 6 bases, with 22 bases between the two germline ends. The CDR3 sequence: CASSIILRGWAADGYTF. CDR3 nucleotides: TGTGCCAGTAGTATAATACTCCGAGGGTGGGCTGCGGATGGCTACACCTTC.

The genes are TRBV7-9 and TRBJ2-3; no firm D call. V lost 8 bases to trimming and J lost 3 bases, with 9 bases between them. CDR3 length: 12 amino acids. Germline loops: CDR1 SEHNR, CDR2 FQNEAQ (reference sequence). CDR3 sequence (DNA): TGTGCCAGCGCCTTAAGGACAGATACGCAGTATTTT. It codes for CASALRTDTQYF.

The rearrangement uses TRBV10-3 and TRBJ2-1, with 12 bases aligning to TRBD2. V lost 4 bases to trimming and J lost 7 bases; unmatched junction nucleotides: 5. The germline CDR1 and CDR2 sequences are ENHRY and SYGVKD. The CDR3 is 15 amino acids. CDR3 residues: CAISGLAGGRNEQFF. The CDR3 coding sequence is TGTGCCATCAGTGGGCTAGCGGGAGGGAGGAATGAGCAGTTCTTC.

V gene TRBV7-8 combines with J gene TRBJ2-2; 7 nucleotides align to TRBD2. Germline V gives CDR1 SGHVS, CDR2 FQNEAQ. The CDR3 is 17 residues long. With V trimmed by 0 bases and J by 5 bases, 9 bases remained unmatched. The CDR3 sequence: CASSLAGRLARTGELFF. Written as DNA, the CDR3 is TGTGCCAGCAGCTTAGCGGGGAGACTAGCAAGGACCGGGGAGCTGTTTTTT.

The rearrangement joins TRBV28 to TRBJ1-1; D call uncertain. V gave up 2 bases and J gave up 1 base, with 11 bases separating them. Per the germline V gene, CDR1 is MDHEN and CDR2 is SYDVKM. The CDR3 consists of 15 residues. The CDR3 DNA follows: TGTGCCAGCAGTTTAACGATTCAAGGGAACACTGAAGCTTTCTTT. Protein product: CASSLTIQGNTEAFF.

The rearrangement uses TRBV13 and TRBJ2-3; D uncertain. CDR1 PRHDT and CDR2 FYEKMQ come from the germline V gene (reference sequence). This CDR3 has 13 residues. Trimming took 3 bases from V and 0 from J, leaving 4 bases between them. The CDR3 DNA follows: TGTGCCAGCAGCTTGGGGAGCACAGATACGCAGTATTTT. It translates to CASSLGSTDTQYF.

The chain couples TRBV9 to TRBJ2-1; 7 nucleotides align to TRBD2. The V gene end was trimmed by 4 bases and the J gene end by 4 bases; junction bases not matched to a gene: 5. Germline CDR1 reads SGDLS; CDR2 reads YYNGEE. This CDR3 has 14 amino acids. The CDR3, as DNA: TGTGCCAGCAGCCCTAGCGGCGCTTACAATGAGCAGTTCTTC. This sequence encodes CASSPSGAYNEQFF.

This chain joins TRBV19 and TRBJ1-1; no reliable D call. The CDR3 sequence is 15 residues long. From germline, CDR1 is LNHDA and CDR2 SQIVND (reference sequence). Trimming took off 5 bases at V and 1 base at J, with 14 bases between the two ends. The CDR3 nucleotides are TGTGCCAGTAGTGCCTCCCCCGCAGAGAACACTGAAGCTTTCTTT. Translation gives CASSASPAENTEAFF.

V is TRBV6-1 and J is TRBJ1-1; unclear D gene. CDR3 length: 13 amino acids. V lost 6 bases, J lost 4 bases, and 12 bases lay in between. The germline gives CDR1 MNHNS, CDR2 SASEGT. CDR3: CASRPDPVTEAFF. The DNA for the CDR3 is TGTGCCAGCAGGCCCGACCCGGTCACTGAAGCTTTCTTT.

As for this clone: A much more abundant neighbour one base away suggests this may be a read error. The gene calls are TRBV13 and TRBJ2-3; TRBD1 might be the D (5 bases). V was trimmed by 0 bases and J by 2 bases, leaving 6 bases between them. Per the germline V gene, CDR1 is PRHDT and CDR2 is FYEKMQ (reference sequence). There are 14 residues in the CDR3. CDR3 amino acids: CASSLGTVTDTQYF. The CDR3 bases are TGTGCCAGCAGCTTAGGGACAGTCACAGATACGCAGTATTTT.

In its sample, this clone was seen a few times. The chain is built from TRBV7-9 and TRBJ1-1; D uncertain. The CDR3 consists of 12 residues. Deletions cut 6 bases from V and 4 bases from J, with 9 bases between. In germline, CDR1 is SEHNR, CDR2 FQNEAQ (reference sequence). The CDR3 DNA follows: TGTGCCAGCAGGACTGGGAGCACTGAAGCTTTCTTT. This encodes CASRTGSTEAFF.